The entry below describes one T cell receptor beta chain. One junction end does not reproduce the germline sequence, and a read error may be involved. Per germline, CDR1 SSHAT and CDR2 FNYEAQ (reference sequence). This CDR3 region has 18 residues. This specimen belongs to a study of T cell changes during pregnancy in multiple sclerosis. Profiled with immunoSEQ multiplex PCR; TCRdb holds only in-frame clones, not every one. The sample shows some 30,000 clones, 75% to 90% of them seen only once. V usage is TRBV7-7 and J usage is TRBJ2-3; TRBD2 agrees at 12 bases. This clonotype originated in a female donor with multiple sclerosis, enrolled in a pregnancy study. The material was CD8+ T cells from peripheral blood mononuclear cells, obtained after pregnancy. The CDR3: CASSRGLAGGPGTDTQYF. CDR3 nucleotides: TGTGCTAGCAGCCGGGGGCTAGCGGGAGGGCCTGGCACAGATACGCAGTATTTT.